The 28 T cell receptor beta chains below were found in one sample sequenced in a study of tumor and adjacent non-tumor tissue in lung cancer. The library came from three nested PCR rounds adapted from ARM-PCR protocols. TCRdb re-called the multiplex PCR reads through MiXCR, storing one row per CDR3 protein. In the table there are 60,000 to 100,000 distinct CDR3 sequences, over 60% of which are singletons. No cell sorting was done before RNA was extracted from the tissue. This non-tumor lung sample came from over 3 cm beyond the tumor edge. Sequencing input: distant non-tumor lung tissue. The receptors here all came from a man between 65 and 85 years old with non-small cell lung cancer.

This clonotype was picked up a small number of times. The CDR3 DNA sequence: TGTGCCACCAGCCCCGGCAGGGACCCTAATCAGCCCCAGCATTTT. This sequence encodes CATSPGRDPNQPQHF. The gene calls are TRBV15 and TRBJ1-5, with D perhaps TRBD1 (5 bases). CDR3 length: 15 amino acids. Germline CDR1 reads LNHNV; CDR2 reads YYDKDF (reference sequence). V lost 5 bases and J 4 bases, leaving 15 bases between the germline ends.

With regard to this clonotype: One end of the junction does not line up with germline, which may come from a read error. The CDR3 sequence: CARSLTDGAYEQYF. The CDR3 region has the DNA TGTGCCAGGAGCTTAACCGATGGAGCCTACGAGCAGTACTTC. The chain links TRBV11-2 to TRBJ2-7; D not resolved. Germline CDR1 reads SGHAT; CDR2 reads FQNNGV. The CDR3 spans 14 residues.

This clonotype was recorded once. The chain links TRBV10-3 to TRBJ1-2; no firm D call. CDR3 length: 13 amino acids. V gave up 11 bases and J gave up 0 bases, with 13 bases separating them. In germline, CDR1 is ENHRY, CDR2 SYGVKD. The CDR3 coding sequence is TGTGCCTCCCCCCGGTCCCCTAACTATGGCTACACCTTC. It codes for CASPRSPNYGYTF.

Worth noting for this clonotype: The conserved final phenylalanine or tryptophan is absent from the CDR3, which likely points to a read error. The rearrangement joins TRBV29-1 to TRBJ2-5, with a weak D call TRBD1 (5 bases). CDR1 and CDR2 from the germline V gene are SQVTM and ANQGSEA. This CDR3 is 13 amino acids long. As DNA, the CDR3 is TGCGGCGTGGCCTACAGGTTCCAAGAGAACCAGTACCTC. Amino acids: CGVAYRFQENQYL.

The genes are TRBV4-1 and TRBJ2-1; D not resolved. This CDR3 has 17 residues. From germline, CDR1 is MGHRA and CDR2 YSYEKL. V lost 0 bases, J lost 2 bases, and 14 bases lay in between. The CDR3 region has the DNA TGCGCCAGCAGCCAAGACCCCGTGGGATACACCTACAATGAGCAGTTCTTC. Translating it yields CASSQDPVGYTYNEQFF.

V is TRBV6-5 and J is TRBJ2-7; D remains ambiguous. The CDR3 runs 13 residues. Germline-derived CDR1 and CDR2 are MNHEY and SVGAGI. The CDR3: CASSYTDSYEQYV. CDR3 in DNA: TGTGCCAGCAGTTACACAGACTCCTATGAGCAGTACGTC.

This clonotype was counted at least ten times. The rearrangement joins TRBV14 to TRBJ2-2; D gene ambiguous. V lost 6 bases and J lost 0, with 5 bases in between. This CDR3 has 13 amino acids. Germline lookup yields CDR1 SGHDN and CDR2 FVKESK. The CDR3 sequence: CASSRTNTGELFF. CDR3 sequence (DNA): TGTGCCAGCAGTCGGACGAACACCGGGGAGCTGTTTTTT.

The chain carries TRBV12-3 or TRBV12-4 and TRBJ2-5; tentative D call: TRBD2 (6 bases). The CDR3 is 14 amino acids. The germline V and J ends were trimmed by 8 bases and 5 bases, with 18 bases remaining between them. The CDR3 DNA reads TGTGCCAGCGGGCTAGCGAGAGTGGTGGAGACCCAGTACTTC. Its protein product is CASGLARVVETQYF.

In regard to this clonotype: Lacking the conserved final phenylalanine or tryptophan, this CDR3 likely reflects a read error. The CDR3 loop reads CASSPAPQRSGFTGELFY. The CDR3, as DNA: TGTGCCAGCAGCCCTGCTCCACAGCGATCTGGATTTACCGGGGAGCTGTTTTAT. This chain uses TRBV12-3 or TRBV12-4 with TRBJ2-2; the D is unclear. This CDR3 has 18 residues. Trimming stripped 6 bases from V and 5 bases from J, with 25 bases between.

To note about this clonotype: At one of its ends the junction is not consistent with the germline gene, which may arise from a read error. This chain uses TRBV12-3 or TRBV12-4 with TRBJ1-3; no clear D gene. CDR3 length: 12 residues. For the CDR3, the DNA is TGTGCCAGGACGTCCGCGGGAAACATCATATATTTT. This codes for CARTSAGNIIYF.

With regard to this clonotype: At one end the junction does not follow the germline gene, possibly because of a read error. This chain links TRBV28 with TRBJ2-3, with a tentative D call TRBD1 (6 bases). CDR3 length: 16 amino acids. CDR1 is MDHEN, CDR2 SYDVKM, per germline. The CDR3 here is CVSSFFRAGETDSQYF. CDR3 nucleotide sequence: TGTGTCAGCAGTTTTTTTCGGGCAGGGGAAACAGATTCGCAGTATTTT.

This clonotype came up a few times. Mismatch with germline at one junction end may stem from a read error. The gene calls are TRBV29-1 and TRBJ2-3; 10 nucleotides agree with TRBD2. The germline V gene has CDR1 SQVTM and CDR2 ANQGSEA. The CDR3 has 13 residues. The CDR3: CRVVRLAGVTQYF. CDR3 DNA: TGCAGAGTTGTTCGTCTAGCGGGAGTGACGCAGTATTTT.

This clonotype was seen a few times. This chain uses TRBV2 with TRBJ2-4, with D perhaps matching TRBD1 (6 bases). Germline V gene sequence: CDR1 SNHLY, CDR2 FYNNEI. Trimming cost V 1 base and J 8 bases, with 9 bases left between them. The CDR3 loop spans 13 amino acids. CDR3 loop: CASSEEQGDIQYF. CDR3 coding DNA: TGTGCCAGCAGTGAAGAACAGGGTGACATTCAGTACTTC.

The chain combines TRBV7-9 with TRBJ1-1; D is uncertain. Trimming took off 5 bases at V and 6 bases at J, with 10 bases between the two ends. From germline, CDR1 is SEHNR and CDR2 FQNEAQ (reference sequence). The CDR3 has 12 residues. CDR3 coding DNA: TGTGCCAGCAGCCTTTTGGGTGCTGAAGCTTTCTTT. It specifies CASSLLGAEAFF.

This clonotype was detected only a few times. The chain uses TRBV12-3 or TRBV12-4 and TRBJ2-1, with D possibly TRBD2 on 6 matching bases. This CDR3 region has 14 residues. Trimming cost V 10 bases and J 4 bases, with 17 bases left between them. CDR3 region: CANKDGSSYNEQFF. The CDR3 DNA is TGTGCCAACAAGGACGGGAGCTCTTACAATGAGCAGTTCTTC.

In regard to this clonotype: As the CDR3 is not closed by the conserved phenylalanine or tryptophan, this likely results from a read error. This sequence joins TRBV6-2 or TRBV6-3 and TRBJ1-1; D is possibly TRBD1 (6 bases). Trimming left V 8 bases short and J 10 bases short, with 26 bases between. CDR1 is MNHEY, CDR2 SVGEGT, per germline. The CDR3 has 15 amino acids. The CDR3 DNA is TGTGCCAGCCGACCTTTTGTGGGACAAAGAAGTGGAGCTTTCATT. Translation gives CASRPFVGQRSGAFI.

A note on this clonotype: The CDR3 carries no conserved terminal phenylalanine or tryptophan, so it likely arises from a read error. The chain links TRBV6-6 to TRBJ1-5, with D perhaps matching TRBD1 (5 bases). Germline lookup yields CDR1 MNHNY and CDR2 SVGAGI (reference sequence). This CDR3 spans 13 amino acids. Deletions cut 6 bases from V and 7 bases from J, with 13 bases between. The DNA for the CDR3 is TGTGCCAGCAGGCAGACAGAAAACCAGCCCCAGCATTAT. It translates to CASRQTENQPQHY.

On this clonotype: Compared with germline, one end of the junction differs, possibly owing to a read error. The chain combines TRBV30 with TRBJ2-7; D call uncertain. The germline CDR1 and CDR2 sequences are GTSNPN and SVGIG (reference sequence). The CDR3 length is 12 residues. CDR3 protein: CARSISRGEQYF. The CDR3 nucleotides are TGTGCCCGGAGCATCAGTCGAGGAGAGCAGTATTTC.

This chain links TRBV6-6 with TRBJ1-1; no reliable D call. Germline CDR1 MNHNY, CDR2 SVGAGI (reference sequence). The length of the CDR3 is 17 residues. CDR3 loop: CTISYPVSSWLDTEAFF. The CDR3, as DNA: TGTACCATCAGTTACCCCGTTAGCTCCTGGTTGGACACTGAAGCTTTCTTT.

A word on this clonotype: Relative to the germline gene, one junction end is altered; a read error may explain this. The chain links TRBV12-3 or TRBV12-4 to TRBJ1-3; possible D gene TRBD1, 6 bases. The CDR3 sequence is 15 residues long. CDR3 sequence: CANRSNTGIGNSIYF. In DNA, the CDR3 is TGTGCCAACAGATCCAATACAGGGATCGGAAACAGCATATATTTT.

This clonotype has only a few counts. A junction end diverges from the germline sequence, so it may reflect a read error. The chain uses TRBV11-3 and TRBJ2-3; no definite D call. Germline-derived CDR1 and CDR2 are SGHNT and YENEEA. CDR3 length: 15 residues. The CDR3 DNA is TGCCCCAGCACCCGTCGTGAAGTAAGCACAGATACGCAGTATTTT. This translates into CPSTRREVSTDTQYF.

By share of the sample, this clonotype is medium-sized. The chain combines TRBV6-2 or TRBV6-3 with TRBJ1-1; possible D gene TRBD1, 6 bases. CDR1 and CDR2 (germline): MNHEY, SVGEGT. The CDR3 length is 12 residues. V gave up 6 bases and J gave up 1 base, with 6 bases separating them. The CDR3 DNA is TGTGCCAGCAGGGACAGGAACACTGAAGCTTTCTTT. Residues: CASRDRNTEAFF.

On this clonotype: The junction differs from germline at one of its ends, possibly a read error. This chain connects TRBV29-1 to TRBJ1-2; unclear D gene. This CDR3 comprises 15 residues. The germline V gene has CDR1 SQVTM and CDR2 ANQGSEA. The CDR3 is CSVEDQDGPDYGYTF. As DNA, the CDR3 is TGCAGCGTTGAAGATCAAGACGGCCCCGACTATGGCTACACGTTC.

This clonotype was seen a single time. One junction end disagrees with the germline gene, perhaps due to a read error. The CDR3, as DNA: TGTAGCGCCACAGGGGAGTTCGGCACAGATACGCAGTATTTT. This codes for CSATGEFGTDTQYF. The V gene is TRBV29-1, the J gene TRBJ2-3, with 7 bases fitting TRBD1. Germline loops: CDR1 SQVTM, CDR2 ANQGSEA. The CDR3 contains 14 residues.

Concerning this clonotype: At one boundary the junction diverges from the germline segment, which might be a read error. V usage is TRBV9 and J usage is TRBJ2-6; D perhaps matches TRBD2 (5 bases). CDR3 length: 14 amino acids. The germline gives CDR1 SGDLS, CDR2 YYNGEE. The CDR3 nucleotides read TGTACCAGCATCGTCGGGACTGGGGCCAACGTCCTGACTTTC. Amino acid sequence: CTSIVGTGANVLTF. The complete variable domain, with remaining parts taken from reference TRBV9 and TRBJ2-6, reads DSGVTQTPKHLITATGQRVTLRCSPRSGDLSVYWYQQSLDQGLQFLIQYYNGEERAKGNILERFSAQQFPDLHSELNLSSLELGDSALYFCTSIVGTGANVLTFGAGSRLTVL.

Of note for this clonotype: This may be a read error: a much more frequent sequence differs by one nucleotide. The rearrangement joins TRBV5-1 to TRBJ2-1; 8 nucleotides align to TRBD1. The CDR3 contains 14 residues. Germline V gene data show CDR1 as SGHRS and CDR2 as YFSETQ. In DNA, the CDR3 is TGCGCCAGCAGGGTCGGGACAGGCTACAATGATCAGTTCTTC. It specifies CASRVGTGYNDQFF.

As concerns this clonotype: With a much larger clone just one base away, this may be a read error. The rearrangement uses TRBV10-2 and TRBJ1-3; TRBD1 is a possible D gene (5 bases). V was shortened by 3 bases and J by 6 bases, with 15 bases between the two germline ends. The CDR3 is made up of 15 amino acids. Germline assignment: CDR1 WSHSY and CDR2 SAAADI. CDR3 sequence reads: CASSDPQGSENTIYF. The CDR3, as DNA: TGCGCCAGCAGTGACCCGCAGGGCTCGGAAAACACCATATATTTT.

The chain links TRBV10-3 to TRBJ2-5; the match to TRBD2 covers 9 bases. The CDR3 is 15 residues long. CDR1 is ENHRY and CDR2 is SYGVKD in the germline V gene. Unmatched junction bases numbered 1, after V lost 2 bases and J lost 0 bases. CDR3 sequence (DNA): TGTGCCATCAGTGAGGGACTAGCGCACCAAGAGACCCAGTACTTC. This encodes CAISEGLAHQETQYF.